A single T cell receptor beta chain is shown here with its context. The data derive from a study of Ad26.COV2.S vaccination and SARS-CoV-2 variants. About the study: Donor was in the COV1001 Ad26.COV2.S trial arm. By the intramuscular route, Ad26.COV2.S was given once, or twice 56 days apart.

Trimming cost V 7 bases and J 0 bases; bases outside gene matches: 1. The CDR3 runs 14 residues. Germline loops: CDR1 MNHEY, CDR2 SVGAGI. The sample's treatment: over 15 received Ad26.COV2.S at low or high dose, single or two shots; about 5 received placebo; per-sample allocation not given. All samples were drawn on day 63, counting from the first vaccine or placebo injection. A Boston donor was an adult aged 18-55 years. An Ad26 vector expressing Wuhan-strain SARS-CoV-2 spike served as the vaccine. Using immunoSEQ multiplex PCR, the repertoire was profiled, and TCRdb retains in-frame clones only, with some absent. This sample has about 350,000 clones; about 87% occur once, and the top ten carry around 6.4%.

The J gene is TRBJ1-4, the V gene TRBV6-5, with 8 bases lining up with TRBD1. The specimen was peripheral blood, collected in a trial of Ad26.COV2.S vaccine versus placebo. The clonotype was recovered from a person aged 18-65 years who received the Ad26.COV2.S COVID-19 vaccine or a placebo. For the CDR3, the DNA is TGTGCCAGCAAGACAGGGGCAACTAATGAAAAACTGTTTTTT. It yields the protein CASKTGATNEKLFF.